This paragraph covers one T cell receptor beta chain sequence. This sample's time point: week 3, after first cycle of checkpoint inhibitor. No patient had earlier systemic cancer treatment, concurrent immunosuppressants, or another active cancer. DNA loading was fixed at 350 ng for all bulk PBMC samples. The data were produced by immunoSEQ multiplex PCR, yet TCRdb's version contains in-frame clones alone and is incomplete. This sample has over 9,500 clones; 89% occur once, and the top ten carry less than 25%. There are 15 residues in the CDR3. Trimming stripped 0 bases from V and 3 bases from J, with 12 bases between. The germline CDR1 and CDR2 sequences are SGHAT and FQNNGV. These data are taken from a study of blood T cell dynamics during melanoma immunotherapy. Study-level information: Metastatic melanoma patients received first-line pembrolizumab or nivolumab plus ipilimumab.

The material sequenced was blood, taken from a patient treated with checkpoint blockade. The chain has TRBV11-2 and TRBJ2-7; D gene ambiguous. The TCR was taken from a human donor with melanoma. The DNA for the CDR3 is TGTGCCAGCAGCTTAGACCCGGGCCCTCACTACGAGCAGTACTTC. It codes for CASSLDPGPHYEQYF.